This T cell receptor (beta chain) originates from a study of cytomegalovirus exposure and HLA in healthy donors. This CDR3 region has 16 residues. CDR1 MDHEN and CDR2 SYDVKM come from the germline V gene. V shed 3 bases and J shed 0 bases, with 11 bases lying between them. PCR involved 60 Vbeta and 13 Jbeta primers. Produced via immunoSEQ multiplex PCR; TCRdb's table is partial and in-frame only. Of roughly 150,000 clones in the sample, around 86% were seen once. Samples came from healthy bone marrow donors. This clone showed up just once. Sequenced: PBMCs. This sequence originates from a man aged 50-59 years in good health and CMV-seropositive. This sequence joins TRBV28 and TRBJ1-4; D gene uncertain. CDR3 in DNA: TGTGCCAGCAGTTTTAATCGGGGTGCAACTAATGAAAAACTGTTTTTT. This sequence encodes CASSFNRGATNEKLFF.